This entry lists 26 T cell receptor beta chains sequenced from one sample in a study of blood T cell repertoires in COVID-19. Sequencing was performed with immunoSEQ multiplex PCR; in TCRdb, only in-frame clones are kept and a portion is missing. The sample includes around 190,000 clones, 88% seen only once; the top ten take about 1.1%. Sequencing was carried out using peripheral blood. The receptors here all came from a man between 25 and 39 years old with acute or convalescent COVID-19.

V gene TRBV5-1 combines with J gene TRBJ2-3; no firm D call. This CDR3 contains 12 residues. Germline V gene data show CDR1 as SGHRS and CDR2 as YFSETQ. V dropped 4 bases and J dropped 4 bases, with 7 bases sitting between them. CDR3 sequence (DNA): TGCGCCAGCAGCCCTGAGGCAGATACGCAGTATTTT. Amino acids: CASSPEADTQYF.

The CDR3 region is CASSLGWDRAQPQHF. CDR3 DNA sequence: TGTGCCAGCAGTTTAGGTTGGGACAGGGCTCAGCCCCAGCATTTT. The V and J genes are TRBV28 and TRBJ1-5; the match to TRBD1 covers 9 bases. This CDR3 has 15 residues. Trimming cost V 2 bases and J 6 bases; bases outside gene matches: 5. Germline values: CDR1 MDHEN, CDR2 SYDVKM.

The CDR3 protein is CASSVGQLSKQYF. The CDR3 coding sequence is TGTGCCAGTAGTGTCGGACAGTTGAGCAAGCAGTACTTC. This chain uses TRBV19 with TRBJ2-7; perhaps TRBD1 as D (6 bases). This CDR3 spans 13 amino acids. With 5 bases removed from V and 8 bases from J, the gap between germline ends came to 16 bases. The germline V gene encodes CDR1 LNHDA and CDR2 SQIVND (reference sequence).

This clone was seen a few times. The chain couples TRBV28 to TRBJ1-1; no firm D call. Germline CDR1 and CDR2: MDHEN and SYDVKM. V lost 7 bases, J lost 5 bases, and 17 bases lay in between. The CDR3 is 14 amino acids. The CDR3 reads CASTPSGYGTEAFF. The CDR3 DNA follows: TGTGCCAGCACTCCTTCGGGGTATGGGACTGAAGCTTTCTTT.

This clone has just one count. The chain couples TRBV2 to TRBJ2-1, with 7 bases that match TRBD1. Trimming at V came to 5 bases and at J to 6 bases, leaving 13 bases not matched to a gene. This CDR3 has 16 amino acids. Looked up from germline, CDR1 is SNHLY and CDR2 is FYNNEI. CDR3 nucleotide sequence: TGTGCCAGCAGTAAACACAGGGGTTCCCCCCTCAATGAGCAGTTCTTC. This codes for CASSKHRGSPLNEQFF.

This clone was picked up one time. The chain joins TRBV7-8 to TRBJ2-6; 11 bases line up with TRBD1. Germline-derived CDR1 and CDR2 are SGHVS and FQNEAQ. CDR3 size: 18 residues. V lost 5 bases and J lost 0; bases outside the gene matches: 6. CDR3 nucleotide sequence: TGTGCCAGCAGCGACCGGACAGGGGGCAGCTCTGGGGCCAACGTCCTGACTTTC. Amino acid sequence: CASSDRTGGSSGANVLTF.

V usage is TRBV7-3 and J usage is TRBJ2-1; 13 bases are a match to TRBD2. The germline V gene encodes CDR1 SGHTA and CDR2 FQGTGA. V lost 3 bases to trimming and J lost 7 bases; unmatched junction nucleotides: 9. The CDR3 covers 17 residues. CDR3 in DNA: TGTGCCAGCAGCTTGACCAAACTAGCGGGAGGGTCGAATGAGCAGTTCTTC. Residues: CASSLTKLAGGSNEQFF.

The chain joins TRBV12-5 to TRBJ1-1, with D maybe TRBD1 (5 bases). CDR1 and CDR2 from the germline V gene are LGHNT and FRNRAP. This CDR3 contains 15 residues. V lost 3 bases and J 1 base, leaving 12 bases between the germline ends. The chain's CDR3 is CASGLLQGRNTEAFF. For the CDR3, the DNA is TGTGCTAGTGGTTTACTCCAGGGCAGGAACACTGAAGCTTTCTTT. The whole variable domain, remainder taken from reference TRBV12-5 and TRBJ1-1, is DARVTQTPRHKVTEMGQEVTMRCQPILGHNTVFWYRQTMMQGLELLAYFRNRAPLDDSGMPKDRFSAEMPDATLATLKIQPSEPRDSAVYFCASGLLQGRNTEAFFGQGTRLTVV.

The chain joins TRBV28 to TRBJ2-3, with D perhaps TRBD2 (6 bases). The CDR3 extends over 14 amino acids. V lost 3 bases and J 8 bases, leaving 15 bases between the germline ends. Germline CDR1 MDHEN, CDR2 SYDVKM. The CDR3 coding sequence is TGTGCCAGCAGTTTCTACGGACGGGGAGGTACGCAGTATTTT. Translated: CASSFYGRGGTQYF.

The CDR3 spells CASSVGVAGSDTQYF. In DNA form, the CDR3 reads TGTGCCAGCAGCGTAGGGGTAGCGGGGTCAGATACGCAGTATTTT. The rearrangement joins TRBV9 to TRBJ2-3; TRBD2 aligns across 8 bases. The germline gives CDR1 SGDLS, CDR2 YYNGEE. This CDR3 is 15 amino acids long. The trim removed 0 bases at V and 4 bases at J, leaving 4 bases unmatched.

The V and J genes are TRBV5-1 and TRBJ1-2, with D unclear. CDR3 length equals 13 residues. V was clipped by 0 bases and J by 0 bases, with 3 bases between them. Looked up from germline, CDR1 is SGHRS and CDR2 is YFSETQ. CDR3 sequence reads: CASSLEPNYGYTF. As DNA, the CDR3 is TGCGCCAGCAGCTTGGAGCCTAACTATGGCTACACCTTC.

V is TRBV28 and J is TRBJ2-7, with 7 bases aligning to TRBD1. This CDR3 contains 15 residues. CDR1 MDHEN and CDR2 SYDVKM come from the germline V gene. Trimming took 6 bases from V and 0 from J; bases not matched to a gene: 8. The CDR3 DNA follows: TGTGCCAGCAGGACAACTGGGACAGCCTCCTACGAGCAGTACTTC. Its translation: CASRTTGTASYEQYF.

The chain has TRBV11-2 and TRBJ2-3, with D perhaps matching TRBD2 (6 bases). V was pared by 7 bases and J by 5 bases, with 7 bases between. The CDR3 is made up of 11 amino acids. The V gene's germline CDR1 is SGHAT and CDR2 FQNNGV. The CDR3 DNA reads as TGTGCCAGCACGGGGGTAGATACGCAGTATTTT. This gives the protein CASTGVDTQYF.

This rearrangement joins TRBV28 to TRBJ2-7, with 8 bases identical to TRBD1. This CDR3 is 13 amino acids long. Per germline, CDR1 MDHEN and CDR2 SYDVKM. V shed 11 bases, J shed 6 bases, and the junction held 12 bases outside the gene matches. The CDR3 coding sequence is TGTGCCGGTAAAGGACAGGGTGGGGCCGAGCAGTACTTC. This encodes CAGKGQGGAEQYF.

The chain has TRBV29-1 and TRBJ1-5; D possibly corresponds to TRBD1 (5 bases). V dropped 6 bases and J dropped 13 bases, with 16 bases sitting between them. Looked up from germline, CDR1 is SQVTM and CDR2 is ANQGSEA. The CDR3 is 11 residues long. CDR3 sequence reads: CSVSDGAGQHF. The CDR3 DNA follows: TGCAGCGTATCGGACGGGGCGGGACAGCATTTT.

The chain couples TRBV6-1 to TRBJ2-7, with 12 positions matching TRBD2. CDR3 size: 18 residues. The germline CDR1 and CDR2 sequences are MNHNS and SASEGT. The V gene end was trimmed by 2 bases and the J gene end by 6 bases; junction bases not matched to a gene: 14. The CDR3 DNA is TGTGCCAGCAGTGAATACCCCCCCACTAGCGGGAGGCTCGGCGAGCAGTACTTC. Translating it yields CASSEYPPTSGRLGEQYF.

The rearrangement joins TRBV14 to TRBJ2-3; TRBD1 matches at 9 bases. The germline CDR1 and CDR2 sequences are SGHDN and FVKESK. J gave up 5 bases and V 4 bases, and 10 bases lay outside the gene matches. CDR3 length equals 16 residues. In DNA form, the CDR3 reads TGTGCCAGCAGCCTAAAACCGGGACAGGGTAGAGATACGCAGTATTTT. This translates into CASSLKPGQGRDTQYF. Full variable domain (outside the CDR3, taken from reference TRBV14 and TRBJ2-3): EAGVTQFPSHSVIEKGQTVTLRCDPISGHDNLYWYRRVMGKEIKFLLHFVKESKQDESGMPNNRFLAERTGGTYSTLKVQPAELEDSGVYFCASSLKPGQGRDTQYFGPGTRLTVL.

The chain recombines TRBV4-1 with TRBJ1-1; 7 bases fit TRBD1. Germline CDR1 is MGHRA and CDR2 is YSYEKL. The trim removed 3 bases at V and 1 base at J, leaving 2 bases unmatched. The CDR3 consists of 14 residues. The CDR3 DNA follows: TGCGCCAGCAGCCACAGACAGGGGAACACTGAAGCTTTCTTT. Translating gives CASSHRQGNTEAFF.

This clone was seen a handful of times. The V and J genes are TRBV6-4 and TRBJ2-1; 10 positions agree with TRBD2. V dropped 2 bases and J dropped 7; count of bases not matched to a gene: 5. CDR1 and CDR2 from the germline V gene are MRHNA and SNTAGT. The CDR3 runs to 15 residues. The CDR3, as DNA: TGTGCCAGCAGTGACATACTAGCGGGGAGGAATGAGCAGTTCTTC. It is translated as CASSDILAGRNEQFF.

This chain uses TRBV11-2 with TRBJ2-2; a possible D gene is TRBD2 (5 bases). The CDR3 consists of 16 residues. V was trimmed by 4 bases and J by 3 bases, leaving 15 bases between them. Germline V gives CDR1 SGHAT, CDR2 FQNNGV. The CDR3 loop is CASSYPIRGDTGELFF. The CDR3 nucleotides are TGTGCCAGCAGCTACCCAATCCGGGGAGACACCGGGGAGCTGTTTTTT.

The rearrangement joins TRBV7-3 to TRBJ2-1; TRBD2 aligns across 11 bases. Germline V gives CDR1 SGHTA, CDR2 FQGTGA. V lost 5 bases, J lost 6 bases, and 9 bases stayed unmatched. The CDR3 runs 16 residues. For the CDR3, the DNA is TGTGCCAGCAGCCCCGTATTAGCGGGGGGGCGCAATGAGCAGTTCTTC. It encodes CASSPVLAGGRNEQFF.

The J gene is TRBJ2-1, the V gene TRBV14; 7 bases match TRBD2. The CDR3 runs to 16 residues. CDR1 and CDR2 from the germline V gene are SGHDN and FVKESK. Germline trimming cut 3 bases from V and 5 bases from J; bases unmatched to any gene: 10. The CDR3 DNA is TGTGCCAGCAGCCAGCTAAGTGGGGGACTACACAATGAGCAGTTCTTC. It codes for CASSQLSGGLHNEQFF.

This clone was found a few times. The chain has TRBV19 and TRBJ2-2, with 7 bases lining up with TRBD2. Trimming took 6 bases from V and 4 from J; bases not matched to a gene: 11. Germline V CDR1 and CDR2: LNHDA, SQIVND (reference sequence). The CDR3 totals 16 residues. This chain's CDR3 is CASRSKAGESTGELFF. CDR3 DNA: TGTGCCAGTAGGTCAAAGGCGGGAGAAAGCACCGGGGAGCTGTTTTTT.

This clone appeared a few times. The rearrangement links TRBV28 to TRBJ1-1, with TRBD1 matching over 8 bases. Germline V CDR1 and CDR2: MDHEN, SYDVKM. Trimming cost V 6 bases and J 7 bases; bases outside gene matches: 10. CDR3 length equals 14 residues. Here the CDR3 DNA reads TGTGCCAGCAGCCCTACGAGGACAGGGTTTGAAGCTTTCTTT. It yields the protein CASSPTRTGFEAFF.

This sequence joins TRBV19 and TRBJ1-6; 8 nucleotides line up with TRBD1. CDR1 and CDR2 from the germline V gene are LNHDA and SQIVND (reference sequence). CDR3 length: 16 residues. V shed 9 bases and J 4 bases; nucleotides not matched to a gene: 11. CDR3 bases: TGTGCCAGGACCCTGGACAGGGATGTTTATAATTCACCCCTCCACTTT. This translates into CARTLDRDVYNSPLHF.

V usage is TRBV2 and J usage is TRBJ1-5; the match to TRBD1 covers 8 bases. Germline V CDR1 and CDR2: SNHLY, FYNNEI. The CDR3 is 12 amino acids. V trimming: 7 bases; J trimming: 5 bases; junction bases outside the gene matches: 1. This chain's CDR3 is CASTGGDQPQHF. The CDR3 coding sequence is TGTGCCAGCACAGGGGGCGATCAGCCCCAGCATTTT.